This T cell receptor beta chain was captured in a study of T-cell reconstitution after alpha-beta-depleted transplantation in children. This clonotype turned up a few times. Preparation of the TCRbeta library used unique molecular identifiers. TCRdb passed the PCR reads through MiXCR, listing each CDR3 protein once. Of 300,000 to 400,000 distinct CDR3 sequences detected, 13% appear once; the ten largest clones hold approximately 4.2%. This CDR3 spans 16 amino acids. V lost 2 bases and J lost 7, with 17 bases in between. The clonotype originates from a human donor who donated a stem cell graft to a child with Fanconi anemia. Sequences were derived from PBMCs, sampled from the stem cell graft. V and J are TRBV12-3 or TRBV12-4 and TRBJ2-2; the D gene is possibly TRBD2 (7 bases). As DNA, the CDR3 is TGTGCCAGCAGTTTATCCTTAGGGGGGGCCAGCGGGGAGCTGTTTTTT. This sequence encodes CASSLSLGGASGELFF.